This T cell receptor beta chain is from a study of blood T cell repertoires in COVID-19. Study-wide context: The origin of the acute and convalescent COVID-19 samples was the United States, Italy and Spain. From T cells, B-cell-depleted T cells, or PBMCs came the material, which was cDNA or gDNA.

Original methodology: Quantification of nucleated cells was approximated via reference gene primer amplification. Data came from immunoSEQ multiplex PCR; TCRdb stores just in-frame clones and leaves some out. V and J calls and clone size are given by that table; D and trimming were obtained from the DNA. Among about 110,000 clones listed, over 65% were seen once. Germline CDR1 reads MNHEY; CDR2 reads SVGAGI. The CDR3 extends over 13 amino acids. The V end was cut by 6 bases, the J end by 0 bases, with 7 bases between. This chain uses TRBV6-5 with TRBJ2-3; D not certain. Sequences were obtained from peripheral blood. This TCR was sampled from a human donor with acute or convalescent COVID-19. The donor label of this sample is uncertain. CDR3 nucleotide sequence: TGTGCCAGCAGCCAACACAGCACAGATACGCAGTATTTT. Translated: CASSQHSTDTQYF.